This T cell receptor (beta chain) was identified during a study of regulatory T cells in long-lasting Graves disease. Turning to the study itself: By definition, persistent Graves' disease involved antithyroid drugs for over 5 years alongside positive TSH receptor antibodies.

This clonotype was found many times. As yet, its antigen is unknown. According to the study, TCR beta libraries were built with iRepertoire HTBI primers and CDR3-region Arm-PCR. TCRdb fed the multiplex PCR reads into MiXCR, producing one record per CDR3 protein. This table holds about 430,000 distinct CDR3 sequences, under 25% found once. Study results and limitations: Segments TRBV28, TRBJ1-2 and TRBJ2-5 showed preferential usage in persistent disease. Accuracy may have suffered from the small sample size.

The germline V and J ends were trimmed by 0 bases and 4 bases, with 12 bases remaining between them. From germline, CDR1 is MNHEY and CDR2 SVGAGI. The CDR3 is 15 amino acids. The time point denotes: persistent/refractory GD, antithyroid drugs over 5 years with positive TRAb. There was RNA extracted from PBMCs, and the TCR library was made from it. The V gene is TRBV6-5, the J gene TRBJ1-2; D is unresolved. The TCR sequence derives from a female donor with Graves disease. Sequencing was performed on peripheral blood mononuclear cells (PBMCs), taken when the disease was refractory, from a patient treated with antithyroid drugs. CDR3 DNA sequence: TGTGCCAGCAGTTACTCGATTATGGGTGGCTATGGCTACACCTTC. Protein sequence: CASSYSIMGGYGYTF.